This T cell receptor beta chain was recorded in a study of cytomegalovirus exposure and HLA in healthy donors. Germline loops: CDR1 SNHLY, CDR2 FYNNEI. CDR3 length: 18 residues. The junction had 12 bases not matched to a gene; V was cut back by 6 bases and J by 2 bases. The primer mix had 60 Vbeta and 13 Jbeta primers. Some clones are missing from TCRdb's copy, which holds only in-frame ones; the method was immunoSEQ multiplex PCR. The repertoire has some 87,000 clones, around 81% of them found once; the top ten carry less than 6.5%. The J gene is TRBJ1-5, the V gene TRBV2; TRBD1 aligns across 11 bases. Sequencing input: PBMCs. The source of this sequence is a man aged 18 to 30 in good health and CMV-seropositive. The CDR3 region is CASSPWDRGRGGNQPQHF. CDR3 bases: TGTGCCAGCAGCCCCTGGGACAGGGGGAGAGGTGGCAATCAGCCCCAGCATTTT.